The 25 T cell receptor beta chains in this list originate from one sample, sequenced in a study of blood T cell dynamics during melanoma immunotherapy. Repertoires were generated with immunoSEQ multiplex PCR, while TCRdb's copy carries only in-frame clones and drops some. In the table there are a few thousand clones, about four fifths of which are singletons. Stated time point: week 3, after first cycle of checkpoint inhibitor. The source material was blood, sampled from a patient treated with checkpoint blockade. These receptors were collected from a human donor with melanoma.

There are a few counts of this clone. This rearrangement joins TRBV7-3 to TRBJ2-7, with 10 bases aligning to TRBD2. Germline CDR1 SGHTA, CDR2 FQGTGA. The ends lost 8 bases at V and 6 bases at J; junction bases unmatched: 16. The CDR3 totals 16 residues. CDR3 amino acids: CASGAWLAGVGGEQYF. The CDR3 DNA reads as TGTGCCAGCGGGGCGTGGCTAGCGGGAGTGGGCGGCGAGCAGTACTTC.

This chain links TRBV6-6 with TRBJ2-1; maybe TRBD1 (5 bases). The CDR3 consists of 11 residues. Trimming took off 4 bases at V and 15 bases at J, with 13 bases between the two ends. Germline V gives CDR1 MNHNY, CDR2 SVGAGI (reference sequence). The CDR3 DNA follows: TGTGCCAGCAGTTGGGGCCGCGAGAGGTTCTTC. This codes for CASSWGRERFF.

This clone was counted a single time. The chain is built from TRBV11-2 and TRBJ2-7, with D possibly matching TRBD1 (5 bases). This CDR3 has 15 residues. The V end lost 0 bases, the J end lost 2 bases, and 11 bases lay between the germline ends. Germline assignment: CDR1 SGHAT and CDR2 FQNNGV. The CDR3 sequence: CASSLEGSGTYEQYF. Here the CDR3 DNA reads TGTGCCAGCAGCTTAGAGGGGTCAGGGACCTACGAGCAGTACTTC.

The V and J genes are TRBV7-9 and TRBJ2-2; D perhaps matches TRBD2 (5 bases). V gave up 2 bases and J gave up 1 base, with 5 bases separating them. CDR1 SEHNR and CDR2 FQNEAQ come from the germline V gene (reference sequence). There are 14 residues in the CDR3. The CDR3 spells CASSLRGNTGELFF. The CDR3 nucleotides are TGTGCCAGCAGCTTACGGGGGAACACCGGGGAGCTGTTTTTT.

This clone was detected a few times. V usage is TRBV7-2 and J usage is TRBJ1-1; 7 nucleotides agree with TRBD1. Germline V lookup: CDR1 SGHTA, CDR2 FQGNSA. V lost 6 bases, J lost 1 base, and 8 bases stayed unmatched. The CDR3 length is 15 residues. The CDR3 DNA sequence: TGTGCCAGCAGTCGTGGACAGGACAAGAACACTGAAGCTTTCTTT. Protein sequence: CASSRGQDKNTEAFF.

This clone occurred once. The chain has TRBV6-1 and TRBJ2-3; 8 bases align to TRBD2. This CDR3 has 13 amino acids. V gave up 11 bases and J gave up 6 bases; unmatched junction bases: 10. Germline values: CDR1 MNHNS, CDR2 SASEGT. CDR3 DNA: TGTGCCTCGGTCGGCGGGGGGCTTGATACGCAGTATTTT. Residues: CASVGGGLDTQYF.

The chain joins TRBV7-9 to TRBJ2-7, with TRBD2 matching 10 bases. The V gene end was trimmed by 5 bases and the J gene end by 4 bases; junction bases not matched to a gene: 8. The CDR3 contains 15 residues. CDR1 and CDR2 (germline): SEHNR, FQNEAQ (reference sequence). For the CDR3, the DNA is TGTGCCAGCAGCCCCGGACTAGCGGCTCGTTACGAGCAGTACTTC. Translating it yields CASSPGLAARYEQYF. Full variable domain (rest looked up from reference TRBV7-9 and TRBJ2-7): DTGVSQNPRHKITKRGQNVTFRCDPISEHNRLYWYRQTLGQGPEFLTYFQNEAQLEKSRLLSDRFSAERPKGSFSTLEIQRTEQGDSAMYLCASSPGLAARYEQYFGPGTRLTVT.

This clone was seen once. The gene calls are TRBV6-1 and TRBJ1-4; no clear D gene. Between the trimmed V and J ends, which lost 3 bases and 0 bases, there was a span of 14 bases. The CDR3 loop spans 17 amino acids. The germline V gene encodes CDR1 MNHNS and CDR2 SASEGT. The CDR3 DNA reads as TGTGCCAGCAGTGATCGACCCACAGTTGCAACTAATGAAAAACTGTTTTTT. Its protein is CASSDRPTVATNEKLFF.

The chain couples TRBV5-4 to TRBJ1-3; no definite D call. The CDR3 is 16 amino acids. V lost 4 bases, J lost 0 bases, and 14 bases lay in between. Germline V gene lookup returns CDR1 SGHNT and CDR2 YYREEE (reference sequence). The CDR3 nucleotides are TGTGCCAGCAGCCAAGAGAGGGCAAACTCTGGAAACACCATATATTTT. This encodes CASSQERANSGNTIYF.

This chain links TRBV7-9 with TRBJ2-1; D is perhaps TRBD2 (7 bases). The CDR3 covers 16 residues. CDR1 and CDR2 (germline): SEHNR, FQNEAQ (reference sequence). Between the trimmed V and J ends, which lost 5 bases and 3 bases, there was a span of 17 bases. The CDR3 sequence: CASSGNGGHGYNEQFF. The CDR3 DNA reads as TGTGCCAGCAGCGGCAACGGGGGGCACGGCTACAATGAGCAGTTCTTC.

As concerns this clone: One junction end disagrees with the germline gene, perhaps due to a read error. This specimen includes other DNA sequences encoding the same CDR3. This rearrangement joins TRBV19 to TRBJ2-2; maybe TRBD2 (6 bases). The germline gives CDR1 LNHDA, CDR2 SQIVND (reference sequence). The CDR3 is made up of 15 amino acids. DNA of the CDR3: TGCGCCAGTAGTCCGCCCGGGACTTACACCGGGGAGCTGTTTTTT. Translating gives CASSPPGTYTGELFF.

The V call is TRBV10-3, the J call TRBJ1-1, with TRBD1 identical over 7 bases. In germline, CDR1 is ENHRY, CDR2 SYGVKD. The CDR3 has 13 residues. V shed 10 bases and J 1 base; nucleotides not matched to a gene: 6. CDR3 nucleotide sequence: TGTGCCAGCAGGGGGAACAGGAACACTGAAGCTTTCTTT. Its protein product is CASRGNRNTEAFF.

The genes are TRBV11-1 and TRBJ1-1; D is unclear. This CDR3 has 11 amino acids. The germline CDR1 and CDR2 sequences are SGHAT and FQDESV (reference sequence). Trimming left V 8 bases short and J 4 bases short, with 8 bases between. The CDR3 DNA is TGTGCCAGCCAGGAGGTCACTGAAGCTTTCTTT. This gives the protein CASQEVTEAFF.

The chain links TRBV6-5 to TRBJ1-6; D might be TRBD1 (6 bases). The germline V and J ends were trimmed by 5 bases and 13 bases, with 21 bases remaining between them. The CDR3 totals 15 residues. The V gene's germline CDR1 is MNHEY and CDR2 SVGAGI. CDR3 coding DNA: TGTGCCAGCAGTCAAACCGGGACAAGGGAGACCCCCCTCCACTTT. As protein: CASSQTGTRETPLHF.

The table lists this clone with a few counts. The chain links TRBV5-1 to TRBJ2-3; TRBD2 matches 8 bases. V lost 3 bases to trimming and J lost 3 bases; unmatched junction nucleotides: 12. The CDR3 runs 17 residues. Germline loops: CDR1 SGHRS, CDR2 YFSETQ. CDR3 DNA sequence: TGCGCCAGCAGCTCATCCACCATTAGCGGGATGACAGATACGCAGTATTTT. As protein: CASSSSTISGMTDTQYF. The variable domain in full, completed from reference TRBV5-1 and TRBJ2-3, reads KAGVTQTPRYLIKTRGQQVTLSCSPISGHRSVSWYQQTPGQGLQFLFEYFSETQRNKGNFPGRFSGRQFSNSRSEMNVSTLELGDSALYLCASSSSTISGMTDTQYFGPGTRLTVL.

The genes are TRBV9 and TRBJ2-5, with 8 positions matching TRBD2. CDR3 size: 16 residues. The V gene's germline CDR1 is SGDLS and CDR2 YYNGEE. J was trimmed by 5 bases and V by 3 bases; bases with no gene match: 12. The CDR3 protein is CASSEIAGGFPETQYF. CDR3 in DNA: TGTGCCAGCAGCGAGATCGCGGGAGGCTTCCCCGAGACCCAGTACTTC.

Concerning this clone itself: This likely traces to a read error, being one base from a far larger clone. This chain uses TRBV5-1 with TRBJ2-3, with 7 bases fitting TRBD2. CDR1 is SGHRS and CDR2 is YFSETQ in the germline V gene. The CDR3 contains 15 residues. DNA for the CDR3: TGTGCCCGCAGCTTGGGGGGAGGGATGGGTGCTACGCAGTATTTT. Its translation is CARSLGGGMGATQYF.

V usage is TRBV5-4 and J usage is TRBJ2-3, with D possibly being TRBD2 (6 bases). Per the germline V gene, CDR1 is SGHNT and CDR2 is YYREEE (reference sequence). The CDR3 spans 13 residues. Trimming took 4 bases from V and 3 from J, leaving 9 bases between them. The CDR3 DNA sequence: TGTGCCAGCAGCCGGAGGGAGACAGATACGCAGTATTTT. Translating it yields CASSRRETDTQYF.

DNA of the CDR3: TGTGCCAGCTCACCACAGGGCCTAGCGGGAGAACTAGAGACCCAGTACTTC. Protein: CASSPQGLAGELETQYF. This chain joins TRBV18 and TRBJ2-5; 10 bases fit TRBD2. There are 17 residues in the CDR3. V shed 1 base and J 4 bases; nucleotides not matched to a gene: 9. CDR1 KGHSH and CDR2 LQKENI come from the germline V gene.

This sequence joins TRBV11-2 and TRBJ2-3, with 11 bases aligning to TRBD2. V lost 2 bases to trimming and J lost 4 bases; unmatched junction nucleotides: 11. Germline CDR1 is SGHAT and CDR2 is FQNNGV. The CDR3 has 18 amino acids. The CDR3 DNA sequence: TGTGCCAGCAGCTTACGCGGGACGCTAGCGGGAGGCGCAGATACGCAGTATTTT. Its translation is CASSLRGTLAGGADTQYF.

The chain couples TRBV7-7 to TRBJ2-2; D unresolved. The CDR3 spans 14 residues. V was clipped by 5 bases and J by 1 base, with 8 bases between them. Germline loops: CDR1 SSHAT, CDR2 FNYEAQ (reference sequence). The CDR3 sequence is CASSVRENTGELFF. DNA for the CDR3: TGTGCCAGCAGCGTACGTGAGAACACCGGGGAGCTGTTTTTT.

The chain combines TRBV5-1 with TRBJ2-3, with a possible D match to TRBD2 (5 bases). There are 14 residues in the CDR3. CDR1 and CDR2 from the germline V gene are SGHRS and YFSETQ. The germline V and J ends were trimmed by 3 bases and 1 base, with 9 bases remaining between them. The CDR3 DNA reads TGCGCCAGCAGCTACTACGGGGGCACAGATACGCAGTATTTT. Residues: CASSYYGGTDTQYF.

The CDR3 DNA follows: TGTGCCAGCAGCCTCGGACAGGGAATCAATCAGCCCCAGCATTTT. Amino acid sequence: CASSLGQGINQPQHF. The rearrangement uses TRBV7-6 and TRBJ1-5; 8 bases align to TRBD1. V shed 5 bases, J shed 3 bases, and the junction held 6 bases outside the gene matches. The CDR3 runs 15 residues. The V gene's germline CDR1 is SGHVS and CDR2 FNYEAQ.

The CDR3 is CASSLAGVTGVETQYF. The CDR3 coding sequence is TGTGCCAGCAGCTTAGCCGGGGTAACGGGGGTGGAGACCCAGTACTTC. This chain links TRBV7-6 with TRBJ2-5; D is possibly TRBD2 (6 bases). This CDR3 is 16 amino acids long. The V end was cut by 0 bases, the J end by 5 bases, with 16 bases between. Germline assignment: CDR1 SGHVS and CDR2 FNYEAQ.

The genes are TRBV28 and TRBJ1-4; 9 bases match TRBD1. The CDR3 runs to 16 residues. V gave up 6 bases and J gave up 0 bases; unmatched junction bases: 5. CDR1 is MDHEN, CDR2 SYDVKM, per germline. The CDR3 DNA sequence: TGTGCCAGCAGCTGGGGACAGGGCACAACTAATGAAAAACTGTTTTTT. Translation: CASSWGQGTTNEKLFF.